This TCR beta chain was documented in a study of blood T cell repertoires in COVID-19. About the research overall: From the United States, Italy and Spain came samples of acute and convalescent COVID-19.

This clone was counted between two and nine times. Trimming cost V 0 bases and J 9 bases, with 7 bases left between them. This CDR3 region has 13 residues. The germline CDR1 and CDR2 sequences are SGDLS and YYNGEE. Authors' processing steps: Estimates of nucleated cell counts were drawn from the amplification of reference gene primers. The table came from immunoSEQ multiplex PCR; TCRdb's copy has only in-frame clones and leaves some out. From that table come the V and J calls and clone size; the DNA was used to work out D and trimming. This sample has about 230,000 clones; 70% to 90% occur once, and the top ten carry about 2.5%.

The sequence was collected from a woman in her seventies with active or convalescent COVID-19. The sequenced sample consisted of peripheral blood. The chain links TRBV9 to TRBJ1-6; D gene ambiguous. For the CDR3, the DNA is TGTGCCAGCAGCGTAGAAGGCGGTTCACCCCTCCACTTT. It codes for CASSVEGGSPLHF.